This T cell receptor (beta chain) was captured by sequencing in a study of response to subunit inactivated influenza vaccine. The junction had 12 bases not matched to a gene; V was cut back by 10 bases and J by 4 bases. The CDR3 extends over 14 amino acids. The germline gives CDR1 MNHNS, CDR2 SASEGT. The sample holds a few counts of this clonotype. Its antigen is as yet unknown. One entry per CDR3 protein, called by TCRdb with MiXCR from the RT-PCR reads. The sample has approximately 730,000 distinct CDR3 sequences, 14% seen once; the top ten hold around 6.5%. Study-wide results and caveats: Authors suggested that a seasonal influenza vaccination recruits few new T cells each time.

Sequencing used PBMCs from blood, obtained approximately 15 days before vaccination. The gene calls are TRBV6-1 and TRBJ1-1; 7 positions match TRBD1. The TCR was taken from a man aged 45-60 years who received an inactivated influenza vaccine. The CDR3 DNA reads TGTGCCACTGTGAGAACAGGGGCGCCCACTGAAGCTTTCTTT. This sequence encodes CATVRTGAPTEAFF.